The entry that follows covers one T cell receptor (beta chain) sequence. The entry originates in a study of blood T cell repertoires in COVID-19. As for the study in general: Spain, Italy and the United States supplied samples that represented acute and convalescent COVID-19. Sources were T cells, B-cell-depleted T cells, or PBMCs; the material itself was cDNA or gDNA.

In the original workflow: Reference gene primer amplification gave nucleated cell count estimates. Sequencing was performed with immunoSEQ multiplex PCR; in TCRdb, only in-frame clones are kept and a portion is missing. The V and J calls and clone size were taken over from that table, and D and trimming were inferred from the DNA. The sample has over 95,000 clones, 84% seen once. CDR1 and CDR2 (germline): KGHSH, LQKENI. Trimming took 6 bases from V and 6 from J; bases not matched to a gene: 8. The CDR3 sequence is 14 residues long. The sequence derives from a man in his 70s with active or convalescent COVID-19. The chain joins TRBV18 to TRBJ1-2; 9 nucleotides match TRBD1. The specimen sequenced was peripheral blood. This CDR3 reads CASSITDRGDGYTF. The CDR3 nucleotides are TGTGCCAGCTCTATTACGGACAGGGGCGATGGCTACACCTTC. Variable domain in full (rest from reference TRBV18 and TRBJ1-2): NAGVMQNPRHLVRRRGQEARLRCSPMKGHSHVYWYRQLPEEGLKFMVYLQKENIIDESGMPKERFSAEFPKEGPSILRIQQVVRGDSAAYFCASSITDRGDGYTFGSGTRLTVV.